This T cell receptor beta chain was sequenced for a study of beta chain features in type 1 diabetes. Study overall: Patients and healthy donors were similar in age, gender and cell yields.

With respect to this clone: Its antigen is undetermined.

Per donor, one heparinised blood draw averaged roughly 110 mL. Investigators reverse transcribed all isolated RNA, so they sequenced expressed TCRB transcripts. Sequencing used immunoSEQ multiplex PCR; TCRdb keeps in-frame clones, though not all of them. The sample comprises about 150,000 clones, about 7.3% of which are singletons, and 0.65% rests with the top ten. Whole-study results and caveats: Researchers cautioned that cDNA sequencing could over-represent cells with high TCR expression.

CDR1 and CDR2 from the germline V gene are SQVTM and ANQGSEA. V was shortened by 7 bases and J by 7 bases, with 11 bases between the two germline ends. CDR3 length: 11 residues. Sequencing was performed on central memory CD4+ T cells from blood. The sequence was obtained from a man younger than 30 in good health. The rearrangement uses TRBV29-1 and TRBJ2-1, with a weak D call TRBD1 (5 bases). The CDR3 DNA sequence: TGCAGCGGTAAACAGGTAAATGAGCAGTTCTTC. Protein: CSGKQVNEQFF.